These T cell receptor beta chains were read from a single sample in a study of T cell responses to AZD1222 COVID-19 vaccine. This table comes from immunoSEQ multiplex PCR, and its TCRdb copy is limited to in-frame clones, with some not included. The table shows around 140,000 clones, with 70% to 90% occurring only once. The material was peripheral blood, obtained on day 0 of AZD1222 vaccination. The source of these receptors is an adult in good health. Both conserved end residues are part of each CDR3. The order of the fields is clone size, D gene, J gene, V gene, CDR3 DNA, CDR3 protein. The D gene is left open where the match is weak. Clone size is shown for a subset of rows, as once, few, many or a class of expanded clone.

. | . | TRBJ1-1 | TRBV5-1 | TGCGCCAGCAGCTTGGGCCGGAACACTGAAGCTTTCTTT | CASSLGRNTEAFF
. | TRBD1 | TRBJ2-5 | TRBV27 | TGTGCCAGCAGTGACAGGGTATTGGCGATCCAAGAGACCCAGTACTTC | CASSDRVLAIQETQYF
once | . | TRBJ2-5 | TRBV6-5 | TGTGCCAGCAGTTACTCTGCAGGAACCCAAGAGACCCAGTACTTC | CASSYSAGTQETQYF
. | . | TRBJ2-5 | TRBV24-1 | TGTGCCACCAGTGATTTAAACGGTCCGGGGGAGACCCAGTACTTC | CATSDLNGPGETQYF
. | . | TRBJ2-2 | TRBV5-1 | TGCGCCAGCAGCGTGGGGGCGGGAGAAACCGGGGAGCTGTTTTTT | CASSVGAGETGELFF
. | TRBD2 | TRBJ2-5 | TRBV29-1 | TGCAGCGTCCCCCGGGGGGGGGACCAAGAGACCCAGTACTTC | CSVPRGGDQETQYF
once | . | TRBJ1-1 | TRBV19 | TGTGCCAGTATATTGGGGAGTCCTATCAACCGGGGCCAAAGAGTGGCTTTCTTT | CASILGSPINRGQRVAFF
. | . | TRBJ2-3 | TRBV18 | TGTGCCAGCTCACCCACCATCACAGATACGCAGTATTTT | CASSPTITDTQYF
. | . | TRBJ1-2 | TRBV28 | TGTGCCAGCAGTTTACAGGGCCACTATGGCTACACCTTC | CASSLQGHYGYTF
. | . | TRBJ2-2 | TRBV2 | TGTGCTACAAGGGGCGGGGGCCTTACGGACGGGGAGCTGTTTTTT | CATRGGGLTDGELFF
. | . | TRBJ2-7 | TRBV15 | TGTGCCACCAGCAGAGTGGGTGGCCCCTACGAGCAGTACTTC | CATSRVGGPYEQYF
. | TRBD2 | TRBJ2-4 | TRBV10-1 | TGCGCCAGCAGTGAAGGAGCGGGAGTTGGCAAAAACATTCAGTACTTC | CASSEGAGVGKNIQYF
. | TRBD2 | TRBJ2-3 | TRBV4-1 | TGCGCCAGCAGCCAGCTAGCGGACACAGATACGCAGTATTTT | CASSQLADTDTQYF
. | . | TRBJ2-3 | TRBV19 | TGTGCCAGTAGCGGAGGTCGGGCTACGCAGTATTTT | CASSGGRATQYF
. | . | TRBJ1-3 | TRBV19 | TGTGCCAGTAGTATAGACGGGGGCTCTGGAAACACCATATATTTT | CASSIDGGSGNTIYF
. | . | TRBJ1-1 | TRBV14 | TGTGCCAGCAGCCAAGAAATGAGGGACACTGAAGCTTTCTTT | CASSQEMRDTEAFF
once | . | TRBJ1-4 | TRBV30 | TGTGCCTGGAGTGGGCAAGGGTTGGATGAAAAACTGTTTTTT | CAWSGQGLDEKLFF
. | . | TRBJ2-5 | TRBV5-6 | TGTGCCAGCAGCCAAGCGTTGGGACAAGAGACCCAGTACTTC | CASSQALGQETQYF